This T cell receptor beta chain was recorded in a study of blood T cell repertoires in COVID-19. Study-level background: Some COVID-19 samples were acute and others convalescent; all came from the United States, Italy and Spain. PBMCs, B-cell-depleted T cells, or T cells were the source of the cDNA or gDNA that made up the material.

CDR1 is SEHNR, CDR2 FQNEAQ, per germline (reference sequence). J was trimmed by 7 bases and V by 0 bases; bases with no gene match: 8. The CDR3 covers 17 residues. Everyone who took part was about 18 to 90 years old, and they came from about 23 US areas. Profiling relied on immunoSEQ multiplex PCR, and the TCRdb table lists in-frame clones only, not all of them. The sample carries about 240,000 clones, about 90% recorded once. This TCR was recovered from a woman aged 35 to 49 with acute COVID-19. The genes are TRBV7-9 and TRBJ2-1; 11 bases align to TRBD2. The sequencing sample was made of PBMCs or T cells enriched from blood (not recorded which). In DNA, the CDR3 is TGTGCCAGCAGCTTAGCAGAGGCTAGCGGGAGGCCAAATGAGCAGTTCTTC. It translates to CASSLAEASGRPNEQFF.